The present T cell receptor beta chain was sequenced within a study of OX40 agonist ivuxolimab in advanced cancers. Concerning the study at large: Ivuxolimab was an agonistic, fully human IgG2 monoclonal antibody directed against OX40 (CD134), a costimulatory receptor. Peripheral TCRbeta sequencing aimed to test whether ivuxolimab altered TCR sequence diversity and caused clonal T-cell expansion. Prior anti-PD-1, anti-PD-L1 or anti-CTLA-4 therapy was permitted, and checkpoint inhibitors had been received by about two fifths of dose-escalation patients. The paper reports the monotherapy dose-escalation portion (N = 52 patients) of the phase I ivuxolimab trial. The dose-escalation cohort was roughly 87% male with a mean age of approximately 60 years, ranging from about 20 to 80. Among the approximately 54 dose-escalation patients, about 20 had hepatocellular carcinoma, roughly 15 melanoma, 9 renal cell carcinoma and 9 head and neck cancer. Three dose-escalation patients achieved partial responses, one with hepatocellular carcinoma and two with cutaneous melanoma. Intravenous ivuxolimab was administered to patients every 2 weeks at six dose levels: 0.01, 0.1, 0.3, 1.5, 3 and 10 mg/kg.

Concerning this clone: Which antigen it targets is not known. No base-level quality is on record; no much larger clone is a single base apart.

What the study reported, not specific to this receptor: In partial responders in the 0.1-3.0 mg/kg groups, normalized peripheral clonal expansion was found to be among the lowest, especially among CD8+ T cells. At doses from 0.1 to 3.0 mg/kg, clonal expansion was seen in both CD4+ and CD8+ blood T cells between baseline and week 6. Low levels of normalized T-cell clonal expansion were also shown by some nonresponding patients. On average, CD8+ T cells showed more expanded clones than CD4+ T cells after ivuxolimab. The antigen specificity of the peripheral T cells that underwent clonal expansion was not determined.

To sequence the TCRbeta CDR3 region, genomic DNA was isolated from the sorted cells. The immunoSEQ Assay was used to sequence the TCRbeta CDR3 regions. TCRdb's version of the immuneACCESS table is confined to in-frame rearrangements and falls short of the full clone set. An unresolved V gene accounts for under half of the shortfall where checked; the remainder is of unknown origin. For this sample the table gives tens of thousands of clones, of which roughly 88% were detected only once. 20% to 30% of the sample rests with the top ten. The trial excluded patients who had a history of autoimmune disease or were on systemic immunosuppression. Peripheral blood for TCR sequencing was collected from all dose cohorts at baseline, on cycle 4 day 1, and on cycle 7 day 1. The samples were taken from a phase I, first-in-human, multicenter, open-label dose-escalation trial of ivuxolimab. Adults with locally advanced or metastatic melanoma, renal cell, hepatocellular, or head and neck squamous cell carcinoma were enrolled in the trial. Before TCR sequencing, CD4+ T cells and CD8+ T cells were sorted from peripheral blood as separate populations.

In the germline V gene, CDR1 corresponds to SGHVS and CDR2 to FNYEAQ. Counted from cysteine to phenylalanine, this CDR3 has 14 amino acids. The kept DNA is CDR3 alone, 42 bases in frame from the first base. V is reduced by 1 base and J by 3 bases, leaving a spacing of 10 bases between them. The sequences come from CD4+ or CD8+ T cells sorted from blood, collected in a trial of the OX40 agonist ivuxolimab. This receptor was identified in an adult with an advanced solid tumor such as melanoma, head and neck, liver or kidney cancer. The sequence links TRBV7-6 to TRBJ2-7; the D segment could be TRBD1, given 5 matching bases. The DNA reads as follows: TGTGCCAGCAGCTTAGAGGTAGGGGACTACGAGCAGTACTTC. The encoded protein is CASSLEVGDYEQYF. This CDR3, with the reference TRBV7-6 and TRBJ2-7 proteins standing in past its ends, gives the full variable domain GAGVSQSPRYKVTKRGQDVALRCDPISGHVSLYWYRQALGQGPEFLTYFNYEAQQDKSGLPNDRFSAERPEGSISTLTIQRTEQRDSAMYRCASSLEVGDYEQYFGPGTRLTVT.